Sequencing of this TCR beta chain was carried out in a study of T cell repertoires in cytomegalovirus infection. Study-level information: Newly reported HLA-C-restricted and thoroughly characterized HLA-B-restricted CMV epitopes were employed. Based on public TCR beta signatures, there were indications of CMV infection and of a matching HLA type. Broader study findings: Cumulative public TCR beta family frequency identified CMV carriers with the relevant HLA. CMV-specific HLA-C-restricted TCR beta clonotypes dominated the ex vivo response.

TCRdb re-called the reads through MiXCR, storing one row per CDR3 protein. The sample contains hundreds of thousands of distinct CDR3 sequences, 31% of which appear only once. V lost 5 bases and J lost 12, with 11 bases in between. In germline, CDR1 is PRHDT, CDR2 FYEKMQ (reference sequence). The CDR3 covers 11 residues. On this clonotype itself: Its antigen is unknown.

Material: cultured CD8+ T cells from PBMCs, obtained from culture after CMV antigen stimulation. This rearrangement joins TRBV13 to TRBJ2-1; maybe TRBD1 (6 bases). The receptor's source is a human donor in good health (CMV status not recorded). Some clones in this sample may be carry-over from other donors' samples. The CDR3 nucleotides are TGTGCCAGCAGCGACAGGTTTGGGCAGTTCTTC. It codes for CASSDRFGQFF.